This T cell receptor beta chain was found in a study of CD4+ T cells in melanoma. A word on this clone: Its antigen is unidentified.

Assay: immunoSEQ multiplex PCR; the TCRdb copy retains only in-frame clones and omits some. The sample lists 110,000 to 150,000 clones, approximately 91% seen once, with about 1.5% in the top ten. Findings and caveats of the study: A reported correlation linked neoantigen-specific CD4+ T cells to CD8+, macrophage and B cell function. In melanoma, neoantigen-specific CD4+ T cells reportedly differed in differentiation state.

The origin of this receptor is a human donor with melanoma.

The CDR3 nucleotides read TGTGCCAGTAGTATAGGCAGGACAGGCAGCCGAGGTGGCACAGATACGCAGTATTTT. Amino acids: CASSIGRTGSRGGTDTQYF. The chain employs TRBV19 and TRBJ2-3, with 7 bases that match TRBD1. With V trimmed by 1 base and J by 1 base, 14 bases remained unmatched. The CDR3 runs to 19 residues. Germline CDR1 reads LNHDA; CDR2 reads SQIVND (reference sequence).